This T cell receptor (beta chain) was sequenced during a study of neurological immune-mediated disorders. From the 5' RACE reads, TCRdb called clonotypes with MiXCR, one entry per CDR3 protein. This table has about 39,000 distinct CDR3 sequences, 6.5% to 7.5% appearing once. The germline V and J ends were trimmed by 4 bases and 4 bases, with 9 bases remaining between them. Germline V gene data show CDR1 as SQVTM and CDR2 as ANQGSEA. The CDR3 extends over 12 amino acids. Many counts were recorded for this clonotype. The study used blood bank volunteers in Maryland, USA, as healthy controls. Sequencing input: CD4+ T cells from blood. This TCR came from a man over 45 in good health. The genes are TRBV29-1 and TRBJ2-3, with D possibly matching TRBD1 (6 bases). The CDR3 region is CSVGQGSDTQYF. CDR3 nucleotides: TGCAGCGTTGGGCAGGGGTCAGATACGCAGTATTTT.